Sequencing of this TCR beta chain was carried out in a study of T cell changes during pregnancy in multiple sclerosis. Using immunoSEQ multiplex PCR, the repertoire was profiled, and TCRdb retains in-frame clones only, with some absent. Among tens of thousands of clones listed, 93% were seen once. This clone turned up a few times. From germline, CDR1 is SNHLY and CDR2 FYNNEI. CDR3 length: 12 residues. The J segment lost 2 bases and the V segment lost 11 bases, leaving 3 bases of the junction unmatched. The rearrangement uses TRBV2 and TRBJ1-5; TRBD1 aligns across 7 bases. The sequence derives from a female donor with multiple sclerosis, enrolled in a pregnancy study. The sequencing here drew on peripheral blood, taken in the second trimester of pregnancy. The CDR3 reads CAEGARNQPQHF. The CDR3 DNA is TGTGCCGAGGGGGCTCGCAATCAGCCCCAGCATTTT.